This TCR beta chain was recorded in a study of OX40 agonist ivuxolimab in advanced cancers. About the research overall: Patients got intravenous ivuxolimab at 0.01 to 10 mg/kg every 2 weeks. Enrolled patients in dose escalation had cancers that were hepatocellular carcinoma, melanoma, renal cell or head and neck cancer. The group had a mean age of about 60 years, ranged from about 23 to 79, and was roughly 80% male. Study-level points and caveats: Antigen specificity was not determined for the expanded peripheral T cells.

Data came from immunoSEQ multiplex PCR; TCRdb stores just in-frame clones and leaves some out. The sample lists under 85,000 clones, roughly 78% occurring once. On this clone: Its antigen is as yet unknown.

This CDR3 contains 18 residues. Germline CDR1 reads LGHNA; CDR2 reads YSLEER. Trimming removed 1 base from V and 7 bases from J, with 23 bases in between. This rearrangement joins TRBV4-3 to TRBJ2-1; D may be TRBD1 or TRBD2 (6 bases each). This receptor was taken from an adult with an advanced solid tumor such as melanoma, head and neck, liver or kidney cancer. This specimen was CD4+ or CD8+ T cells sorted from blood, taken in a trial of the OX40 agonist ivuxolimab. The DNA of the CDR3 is TGCGCCAGCAGCCAAGCCGTATGGAGGGCCCCGGGGGCAAATGAGCAGTTCTTC. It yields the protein CASSQAVWRAPGANEQFF.